These T cell receptor beta chains were read from a single sample in a study of cytomegalovirus exposure and HLA in healthy donors. Using immunoSEQ multiplex PCR, the repertoire was profiled, and TCRdb retains in-frame clones only, with some absent. There are under 200,000 clones in the sample, with 0.65% to 0.9% held by the top ten. Sequencing was performed on PBMCs. Receptor source: a woman between 18 and 30 years old in good health and CMV-seropositive. Both conserved end residues are part of each CDR3.

>TRBV5-1|TRBJ2-5
CASSLGTSGVQETQYF
>TRBV4-3|TRBJ2-7
CASSQDWRQSSYEQYF
>TRBV11-2|TRBJ1-6
CASSPGLPSSYNSPLHF
>TRBV6-1|TRBJ2-5
CASRPHGRGETQYF
>TRBV7-9|TRBJ1-4
CASNLIGGEKLFF
>TRBV7-2|TRBJ2-3
CASSLRPGQGLGDTQYF
>TRBV5-1|TRBJ1-1
CASSTLQGNTEAFF
>TRBV6-4|TRBJ2-1
CASSGLAGGNNEQFF
>TRBV5-1|TRBJ1-2
CASSPSSGNYGYTF
>TRBV15|TRBJ2-1
CATSSGGSFSYNEQFF
>TRBV5-4|TRBJ2-1
CASSFDRSLDNEQFF
>TRBV12-1|TRBJ1-5
CASSLGGTYSNQPQHF
>TRBV28|TRBJ1-1
CASSLEGGLGTEAFF
>TRBV18|TRBJ1-5
CASSPDLRNQPQHF
>TRBV29-1|TRBJ2-7
CSVVEGYEQYF
>TRBV18|TRBJ2-2
CASSPPAGGPNTGELFF
>TRBV5-6|TRBJ1-1
CASSLGQFEAFF
>TRBV5-5|TRBJ2-2
CASSPRTSGGRNTGELFF
>TRBV27|TRBJ2-1
CASRGQGITLEQFF
>TRBV19|TRBJ2-2
CASSIGSGSAGELFF
>TRBV15|TRBJ2-7
CATSRDLGRAYEQYF
>TRBV7-4|TRBJ1-1
CASSSRDMETEAFF
>TRBV19|TRBJ2-1
CASSFGPEQFF
>TRBV5-1|TRBJ2-3
CASSLAGQGTDTQYF
>TRBV30|TRBJ2-4
CAWSVRLAKNIQYF
>TRBV5-1|TRBJ2-3
CASSYSSGRGDTQYF
>TRBV18|TRBJ1-1
CASSPETQAFF
>TRBV4-1|TRBJ1-2
CASSTGGSYGYTF
>TRBV14|TRBJ2-1
CASSRYVGTGHNEQFF
>TRBV6-1|TRBJ2-7
CASSEKRGGGYEQYF